This is a list of T cell receptor beta chains from one sample in a study of long-term antiretroviral therapy in people with HIV. Sequencing was performed with immunoSEQ multiplex PCR; in TCRdb, only in-frame clones are kept and a portion is missing. The sample records almost 25,000 clones, more than 65% being singletons. The specimen comprised unsorted PBMCs, sampled 3 years after starting antiretroviral therapy. The origin of the receptors is a man in his fifties with HIV. Each CDR3 is given with its conserved first and last residue. D genes are given only for firm matches. Not every row has a clone size; where given, it reads once, few, many or a size class.

NA,NA,TRBJ1-4,TRBV15,TGTGCCACCAGCAGAGTAACTCATGAAAAACTGTTTTTT,CATSRVTHEKLFF
NA,TRBD2,TRBJ2-1,TRBV7-3,TGTGCCAGCAGCTCCGGGACTAGCGGGGGGGCCTGGGATGAGCAGTTCTTC,CASSSGTSGGAWDEQFF
NA,NA,TRBJ2-3,TRBV29-1,TGCAGCGTTGGTAGAGGAGATACGCAGTATTTT,CSVGRGDTQYF
NA,NA,TRBJ1-5,TRBV28,TGTGCCAGCAGTTTTCTAAGACAGCCCCAGCATTTT,CASSFLRQPQHF
NA,TRBD2,TRBJ2-5,TRBV28,TGTGCCAGCAGTTTCCAGCGGGAGGGCCGAGAGACCCAGTACTTC,CASSFQREGRETQYF
few,NA,TRBJ1-1,TRBV14,TGTGCCAGCAGCCATAACACTGAAGCTTTCTTT,CASSHNTEAFF
NA,TRBD2,TRBJ2-7,TRBV27,TGTGCCAGCAGTCCCATTGGAACTAGCGGGGTTAGCTACGAGCAGTACTTC,CASSPIGTSGVSYEQYF
NA,NA,TRBJ1-5,TRBV7-2,TGTGCCAGCAGCTTAGTCTTGGGGGGGGGCGAGCAGCCCCAGCATTTT,CASSLVLGGGEQPQHF
NA,NA,TRBJ2-5,TRBV6-1,TGTGCCAGCAGTGACTTTTGGGCCGAAGAGACCCAGTACTTC,CASSDFWAEETQYF
NA,NA,TRBJ1-2,TRBV28,TGTGCCAGCAGCCGCGGACGGGACTATGGCTACACCTTC,CASSRGRDYGYTF
NA,NA,TRBJ2-7,TRBV6-5,TGTGCCAGCAGCCTCGACCTTTATGGGGAGCAGTACTTC,CASSLDLYGEQYF
NA,NA,TRBJ2-7,TRBV7-9,TGTGCCAGCAGCTTAGAAGAAGGGGGTTTGAACTTC,CASSLEEGGLNF
NA,NA,TRBJ1-4,TRBV18,TGTGCCAGCTCGACGAGGGAATTTGATGAAAAACTGTTTTTT,CASSTREFDEKLFF
NA,NA,TRBJ2-2,TRBV13,TGTGCCAGCAGCTTGCGAGCCGGGGAGCTGTTTTTT,CASSLRAGELFF
NA,TRBD1,TRBJ2-7,TRBV9,TGTGCCAGCAGCCCCAGGGGACAGGGGCCCTACGAGCAGTACTTC,CASSPRGQGPYEQYF
NA,NA,TRBJ2-2,TRBV19,TGTGCCAGTAGTATCGGGCAGGCGACCGGGGAGCTGTTTTTT,CASSIGQATGELFF
NA,NA,TRBJ2-7,TRBV5-1,TGCGCCAGCAGCACTGGCCCGGGGGAGTACTACGAGCAGTACTTC,CASSTGPGEYYEQYF
NA,NA,TRBJ2-2,TRBV19,TGTGCCAGTAGTATTTCCGCCCAGGGCGAGCTGTTTTTT,CASSISAQGELFF
NA,NA,TRBJ1-4,TRBV27,TGTGCCAGCAGTTTCGGAGGGGCTGCAACTAATGAAAAACTGTTTTTT,CASSFGGAATNEKLFF
few,NA,TRBJ1-2,TRBV2,TGTGCCAGCAGATACACAGGGATTCTTGGCTACACCTTC,CASRYTGILGYTF
few,NA,TRBJ2-7,TRBV7-9,TGTGCCAGCAGCCCGGACAGACCCGAGCAGTACTTC,CASSPDRPEQYF
NA,NA,TRBJ1-1,TRBV4-3,TGCGCCAGCAGCCAAGAATGGGGGGCGAACACTGAAGCTTTCTTT,CASSQEWGANTEAFF
NA,NA,TRBJ1-1,TRBV5-4,TGTGCCAGCAGCTTTCCAGGTGGAATTAGAGCTTTCTTT,CASSFPGGIRAFF
NA,NA,TRBJ2-5,TRBV7-6,TGTGCCAGCAGCTTAGTGCGAGGCCGGAGGACCCAGTACTTC,CASSLVRGRRTQYF